A selection of T cell receptor gamma chains follows, all from one sample in a study of gamma-delta chains in newborns, infants, children. TCRdb reran clone calling via CATT on the reads. The sample shows 550 to 700 gamma-chain clones, 1.5% of them seen only once. Sequencing was carried out using blood. The receptors come from a child who was a newborn, infant or young child, either healthy, febrile or measles-vaccinated (not recorded which). CDR3s include the opening cysteine and the closing phenylalanine or tryptophan. Fields, in order: clone size, V gene, J gene, CDR3 DNA, CDR3 protein. Clone size is stated in some rows and not others, as once, few, many or a class when expanded.

size: large
V: TRGV5
J: TRGJ1/TRGJ2
DNA: TGTGCCACCTGGGACAGGCCAAAGGATTATTATAAGAAACTCTTT
CDR3: CATWDRPKDYYKKLF

size: medium-sized
V: TRGV4
J: TRGJ1/TRGJ2
DNA: TGTGCCACCTGGGATAAGGATCATTATAAGAAACTCTTT
CDR3: CATWDKDHYKKLF

size: large
V: TRGV4
J: TRGJ1/TRGJ2
DNA: TGTGCCACCTGGGATGGAGGGGGTTATTATAAGAAACTCTTT
CDR3: CATWDGGGYYKKLF

size: large
V: TRGV4
J: TRGJ1/TRGJ2
DNA: TGTGCCACCTGGGATGAGGGGGATCCTTATAAGAAACTCTTT
CDR3: CATWDEGDPYKKLF

size: large
V: TRGV4
J: TRGJ1/TRGJ2
DNA: TGTGCCACCTGGGATGGGACCCATCATAGTTATTATAAGAAACTCTTT
CDR3: CATWDGTHHSYYKKLF

size: large
V: TRGV9
J: TRGJ1/TRGJ2
DNA: TGTGCCTTGTGGGAGGTGCGGTATAAGAAACTCTTT
CDR3: CALWEVRYKKLF

size: large
V: TRGV9
J: TRGJ1/TRGJ2
DNA: TGTGCCTTGTGGGAGGTAAATAAGAAACTCTTT
CDR3: CALWEVNKKLF

size: large
V: TRGV5
J: TRGJP2
DNA: TGTGCCACCTGGGACAGACTCGATGATAGTAGTGATTGGATCAAGACGTTT
CDR3: CATWDRLDDSSDWIKTF

size: medium-sized
V: TRGV5
J: TRGJ1/TRGJ2
DNA: TGTGCCACCTGGGACATCTATTATAAGAAACTCTTT
CDR3: CATWDIYYKKLF

size: large
V: TRGV8
J: TRGJ1/TRGJ2
DNA: TGTGCCACCTGGGCCCCGAATTATTATAAGAAACTCTTT
CDR3: CATWAPNYYKKLF

size: medium-sized
V: TRGV4
J: TRGJ1/TRGJ2
DNA: TGTGCCACCTGGGATGGGCAGGGTCAATATAAGAAACTCTTT
CDR3: CATWDGQGQYKKLF

size: large
V: TRGV2
J: TRGJ1/TRGJ2
DNA: TGTGCCACCTGGGACCCTTATAAGAAACTCTTT
CDR3: CATWDPYKKLF

size: large
V: TRGV4
J: TRGJ1/TRGJ2
DNA: TGTGCCACCTGGGATGGGAAACTGGATTATTATAAGAAACTCTTT
CDR3: CATWDGKLDYYKKLF

size: large
V: TRGV5
J: TRGJ1/TRGJ2
DNA: TGTGCCACCTGGGCCTCTTATTATAAGAAACTCTTT
CDR3: CATWASYYKKLF

size: large
V: TRGV5
J: TRGJP2
DNA: TGTGCCACCTGGGACAGGCTTCACGATTGGATCAAGACGTTT
CDR3: CATWDRLHDWIKTF

size: large
V: TRGV3
J: TRGJP2
DNA: TGTGCCACCTGGGACGGCAATGGGAGTGATTGGATCAAGACGTTT
CDR3: CATWDGNGSDWIKTF

size: large
V: TRGV4
J: TRGJ1/TRGJ2
DNA: TGTGCCACCTGGGATGGTTCCTTTTATTATAAGAAACTCTTT
CDR3: CATWDGSFYYKKLF

size: large
V: TRGV5
J: TRGJ1/TRGJ2
DNA: TGTGCCACCTGGGACAGAACCCAGCAGGGTAAGAAACTCTTT
CDR3: CATWDRTQQGKKLF

size: large
V: TRGV8
J: TRGJ1/TRGJ2
DNA: TGTGCCACCTGGGATCTCCCCCATCCTACGAAGAAGAAACTCTTT
CDR3: CATWDLPHPTKKKLF

size: large
V: TRGV9
J: TRGJP
DNA: TGTGCCTTGTGGGAGGTGAAGGAGTTGGGCAAAAAAATCAAGGTATTT
CDR3: CALWEVKELGKKIKVF

size: medium-sized
V: TRGV3
J: TRGJ1/TRGJ2
DNA: TGTGCCACCTGGGAAAAAAGGAATTATAAGAAACTCTTT
CDR3: CATWEKRNYKKLF

size: -
V: TRGV9
J: TRGJP
DNA: TGCGCCTTGCGGGAGGTGGAGTTGGGCAAAAAAATCAAGGTATTT
CDR3: CALREVELGKKIKVF

size: large
V: TRGV3
J: TRGJ1/TRGJ2
DNA: TGTGCCACCTGGGACAGGCGATATAAGAAACTCTTT
CDR3: CATWDRRYKKLF

size: large
V: TRGV5
J: TRGJ1/TRGJ2
DNA: TGTGCCACCTGGGAGGGGTATAAGAAACTCTTT
CDR3: CATWEGYKKLF

size: large
V: TRGV3
J: TRGJ1/TRGJ2
DNA: TGTGCCACCTGGGACAGGCGATATTATAAGAAACTCTTT
CDR3: CATWDRRYYKKLF

size: large
V: TRGV4
J: TRGJP2
DNA: TGTGCCACCTGGGATAGCAGATATAGTAGTGATTGGATCAAGACGTTT
CDR3: CATWDSRYSSDWIKTF

size: large
V: TRGV9
J: TRGJP
DNA: TGTGCCTTGTGGGAGACGCAAGAGTTGGGCAAAAAAATCAAGGTATTT
CDR3: CALWETQELGKKIKVF

size: large
V: TRGV3
J: TRGJ1/TRGJ2
DNA: TGTGCCACCTGGGACAGGCCTCTCAGTTATAAGAAACTCTTT
CDR3: CATWDRPLSYKKLF

size: large
V: TRGV2
J: TRGJ1/TRGJ2
DNA: TGTGCCACCTGGGATAATTATAAGAAACTCTTT
CDR3: CATWDNYKKLF

size: -
V: TRGV3
J: TRGJ1/TRGJ2
DNA: TGTGCCACCTGGGACAGTTCGAATTATTATATGAAACTCTTT
CDR3: CATWDSSNYYMKLF

size: large
V: TRGV9
J: TRGJ1/TRGJ2
DNA: TGTGCCTTGTGGGAAGTTTATTATAAGAAACTCTTT
CDR3: CALWEVYYKKLF

size: large
V: TRGV4
J: TRGJ1/TRGJ2
DNA: TGTGCCACCTGGGCTCTATTCCGGAAGAAACTCTTT
CDR3: CATWALFRKKLF

size: large
V: TRGV4
J: TRGJ1/TRGJ2
DNA: TGTGCCACCTGGGATAATTATTATAAGAAACTCTTT
CDR3: CATWDNYYKKLF

size: medium-sized
V: TRGV4
J: TRGJP2
DNA: TGTGCCACCTGGGATAAAAGTAGTGATTGGATCAAGACGTTT
CDR3: CATWDKSSDWIKTF

size: large
V: TRGV9
J: TRGJP1
DNA: TGTGCCTTGTGTCGAAGGAGGGTGGGTTGGGAGGATACCACTGGTTGGTTCAAGATATTT
CDR3: CALCRRRVGWEDTTGWFKIF

size: large
V: TRGV3
J: TRGJ1/TRGJ2
DNA: TGTGCCACCTTGTTCTATTATAAGAAACTCTTT
CDR3: CATLFYYKKLF

size: large
V: TRGV3
J: TRGJ1/TRGJ2
DNA: TGTGCCACCTGGGACAGGCTGTCATATAAGAAACTCTTT
CDR3: CATWDRLSYKKLF

size: large
V: TRGV4
J: TRGJ1/TRGJ2
DNA: TGTGCCACCTGGGATGGGGGGTATTATAAGAAACTCTTT
CDR3: CATWDGGYYKKLF

size: medium-sized
V: TRGV5
J: TRGJ1/TRGJ2
DNA: TGTGCCACCTGGGACAGGCACAAGAAACTCTTT
CDR3: CATWDRHKKLF

size: large
V: TRGV3
J: TRGJ1/TRGJ2
DNA: TGTGCCACCTGGGACAGGGCCCCTTATTATAAGAAACTCTTT
CDR3: CATWDRAPYYKKLF

size: large
V: TRGV3
J: TRGJ1/TRGJ2
DNA: TGTGCCACCTGGGACAGGCCCGGATATTATAAGAAACTCTTT
CDR3: CATWDRPGYYKKLF

size: large
V: TRGV4
J: TRGJ1/TRGJ2
DNA: TGTGCCACCTGGGACGACTTGGGTTATAAGAAACTCTTT
CDR3: CATWDDLGYKKLF

size: large
V: TRGV4
J: TRGJ1/TRGJ2
DNA: TGTGCCACCTGGGATGGGCATTATAAGAAACTCTTT
CDR3: CATWDGHYKKLF

size: medium-sized
V: TRGV3
J: TRGJP2
DNA: TGTGCCACCTGGCATAGTAGTGATTGGATCAAGACGTTT
CDR3: CATWHSSDWIKTF

size: large
V: TRGV4
J: TRGJ1/TRGJ2
DNA: TGTGCCACCTGGGATAGGGGCCCATTAAAGAAACTCTTT
CDR3: CATWDRGPLKKLF

size: large
V: TRGV9
J: TRGJP
DNA: TGTGCCTTGTGGGAGGTGCGGGGAGAGTTGGGCAAAAAAATCAAGGTATTT
CDR3: CALWEVRGELGKKIKVF

size: large
V: TRGV9
J: TRGJP
DNA: TGTGCCTTGTGGGAGGTGCGGGAGTTGGGCAAAAAAATCAAGGTATTT
CDR3: CALWEVRELGKKIKVF

size: large
V: TRGV4
J: TRGJ1/TRGJ2
DNA: TGTGCCACCTGGGATGGGCTTTATTATAAGAAACTCTTT
CDR3: CATWDGLYYKKLF

size: large
V: TRGV4
J: TRGJP
DNA: TGTGCCACCTGGGAACCCCCGCAAGAGTTGGGCAAAAAAATCAAGGTATTT
CDR3: CATWEPPQELGKKIKVF

size: large
V: TRGV3
J: TRGJ1/TRGJ2
DNA: TGTGCCACCTGGGACGACGGTTATAAGAAACTCTTT
CDR3: CATWDDGYKKLF

size: -
V: TRGV4
J: TRGJ1/TRGJ2
DNA: TGTGCCACCTGGGGTGGACGACCGTATTATAAGAAACTCTTT
CDR3: CATWGGRPYYKKLF

size: large
V: TRGV9
J: TRGJ1/TRGJ2
DNA: TGTGCCTTGTGGGAGGTAATTTATAAGAAACTCTTT
CDR3: CALWEVIYKKLF

size: large
V: TRGV9
J: TRGJP1
DNA: TGTGCCTTGTGGGAGGTGCCTCCCACTGGTTGGTTCAAGATATTT
CDR3: CALWEVPPTGWFKIF

size: few
V: TRGV9
J: TRGJP
DNA: TGTGCCTTGTGGGAGGTGCATTCCCAAGAGTTGGGCAAAAAAATCAAGGTATTT
CDR3: CALWEVHSQELGKKIKVF

size: large
V: TRGV4
J: TRGJP2
DNA: TGTGCCACCTGGGGGCGAAGTAGTGATTGGATCAAGACGTTT
CDR3: CATWGRSSDWIKTF

size: large
V: TRGV4
J: TRGJP1
DNA: TGTGCCACCTGGGAAGCGACCACTGGTTGGTTCAAGATATTT
CDR3: CATWEATTGWFKIF